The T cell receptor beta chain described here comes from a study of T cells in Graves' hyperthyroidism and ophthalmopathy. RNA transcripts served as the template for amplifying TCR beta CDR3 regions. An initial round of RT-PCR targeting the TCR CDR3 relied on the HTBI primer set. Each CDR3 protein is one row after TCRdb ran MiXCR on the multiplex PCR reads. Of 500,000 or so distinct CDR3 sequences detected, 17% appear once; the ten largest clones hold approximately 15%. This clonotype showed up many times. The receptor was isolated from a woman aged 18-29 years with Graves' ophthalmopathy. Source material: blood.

CDR3 DNA: TGTGCCAGCAGTTTTGGCCAGGGGGTTGCCGGGGCCAACGTCCTGACTTTC. This sequence encodes CASSFGQGVAGANVLTF. The genes are TRBV28 and TRBJ2-6; TRBD1 agrees at 7 bases. Germline values: CDR1 MDHEN, CDR2 SYDVKM. The ends lost 3 bases at V and 4 bases at J; junction bases unmatched: 9. This CDR3 region has 17 residues.